Listed here is a single T cell receptor (beta chain). The antigen this receptor binds is unknown. No clone much larger than this one lies a single base away; base qualities are absent. The cohort comprised approximately 700 healthy bone marrow donors. At the time of sampling, all cohort members were nominally healthy, though unrecorded immune exposures were likely present. The donor tested CMV seronegative, placing the donor among the approximately 400 seronegative members of the cohort. A peripheral blood sample was collected from each donor, and TCR beta sequencing was performed on peripheral blood mononuclear cells. Genomic DNA was extracted from the blood cell samples with the Qiagen DNeasy Blood Extraction Kit. The method behind the library was the immunoSEQ multiplex PCR assay. For the multiplex PCR, a mixture combining 60 forward primers for TCR Vbeta segments and 13 reverse primers for TCR Jbeta segments was used. A multiplex PCR assay on genomic DNA amplified the CDR3 region of rearranged TCR beta genes. The Illumina HiSeq System was used to sequence the amplified TCR beta libraries as 87-base-pair reads. From the authors' description of their analysis: Across the 500 to 850 repertoires, a later analysis counted tens of millions of unique TCR beta chains, approximately 10 million of which were shared by at least two donors. A nearest-neighbor algorithm error-corrected the raw reads and collapsed the reads into unique sequences, merging closely related sequences to remove PCR and sequencing errors. To assign V, D and J gene segments, CDR3 sequences were aligned to IMGT reference sequences. For a sequence to be retained, a match of at least six nucleotides was required to both a V gene segment and a J gene segment. Rearrangements were classified as productive when the CDR3 lacked stop codons and remained in frame with V and J, and all other rearrangements were classified as non-productive. Following IMGT convention, CDR3 was defined as the stretch from the second conserved V-encoded cysteine to the conserved J-encoded phenylalanine. Sequences without an unambiguous match to a single V gene segment were excluded from the earlier analysis of about 640 of the donors. An earlier analysis of 550 to 650 of the donors classified V segments as functional when productive rearrangements were above 56.7% and as segregating when the standard deviation between donors was above 5%. A statistical classification framework was built to diagnose cytomegalovirus status from the catalog of TCR beta chain sequences. V and J gene assignment, in a later analysis, came from comparing TCR nucleotide sequences with IMGT/GENE-DB human TR gene sequences. Using the TCRdist pipeline, a later analysis assigned CDR3 sequences along with most-parsimonious VDJ recombination scenarios. In a later analysis, every TCR beta chain was defined by the combination of its CDR3 amino acid sequence and its V-gene family, and reads without a unique V-gene family were dropped. To address suspected cross-contamination and a sequencing artifact, a later analysis removed over 500 highly shared, low-generation-probability nucleotide sequences. A later analysis calculated a clonal expansion index for each public chain from normalized within-repertoire ranks of inferred template counts. A later analysis computed generation probabilities with a VDJ recombination model fitted to out-of-frame rearrangements, and checked the results against IGoR. A later analysis scored TCR-TCR, TCR-HLA and TCR-CMV co-occurrence with hypergeometric tests, applying a repertoire-size bias correction to TCR pairs. A later analysis estimated false discovery rates by permuting HLA or CMV assignments 20 times. In a later analysis, co-occurring TCRs were grouped using DBSCAN, and TCRdist sequence similarity was added for clustering within HLA-allele-positive subsets. Repertoires with fewer than 30,000 or more than 120,000 public chains, plus five repertoires with anomalous nucleotide sharing, were excluded from co-occurrence clustering. The table was pulled from immuneACCESS by TCRdb, which kept in-frame rearrangements only. Such tables lose some clones; where checked, under half of the loss comes from unresolved V genes, and the rest has no known cause. The V and J calls and the clone size are those of that table, but D and trimming were determined from the DNA. This sample holds around 130,000 clones; roughly 80% were observed only once. 2.1% of the sample goes to the ten largest clones.

Trimming accounts for 4 bases at V and 4 bases at J, while the number of junction bases matched to no gene is 2. The CDR3 measures 15 amino acids from cysteine to phenylalanine. Just the 45-base CDR3 DNA is kept, in frame starting at base 1. CDR1 and CDR2, looked up from the germline V gene, are SGHNT and YENEEA. The sample comes from a study of cytomegalovirus exposure and HLA in healthy donors (dated 2017 in TCRdb). In the study overall: An earlier analysis of some 620 of the donors reported 250 to 350 Gb of sequence data and 95 million to 140 million unique TCR beta sequences obtained from 150 million to 200 million T cells. An early release that covered several hundred HLA-typed donors contained 250 to 350 gigabases of sequencing data and tens of millions of unique TCR sequences. Of the 398 genotyped donors, approximately 80% fell in the genetic ancestry cluster associated with self-reported Caucasian donors. The study aimed to test whether signatures of past pathogen exposure could be identified by cataloging public T cell receptors. The study used immunosequencing to profile the T cell repertoires of approximately 650 subjects and linked those repertoires to cytomegalovirus serostatus. Besides the first cohort of 666 subjects, a separate validation cohort made up of 95 to 150 different subjects was used. The study combined high-throughput TCR immunosequencing, statistical association of individual TCRs with disease status, and machine learning to predict cytomegalovirus infection status. A later analysis re-examined previously published TCR beta repertoires from just over 650 donors and added high-resolution HLA genotyping to investigate patterns of TCR occurrence. The later analysis used no new phenotypic data to find candidate immune exposures, relying instead on TCR beta sequences and their occurrence across donors. To decide whether each TCR beta V gene segment behaved as functional or pseudogenic, an earlier analysis of some 600 of the donors relied on high-throughput TCR beta sequencing. Alongside the repertoire data, information on donor age, sex, ethnicity and CMV serostatus was compiled. A later genetic analysis used genome-wide SNP genotypes for about three fifths of the 666 donors, treating that subset as a discovery cohort. All discovery cohort repertoires had been generated on a single sequencing platform. HLA typing covered class I and class II loci at four-digit resolution. The number of donors typed differed by locus, with about 629-630 for A, B, C, DRB1 and DQB1, more than 500 for DQA1, 606 for DPA1, and about 450 for DPB1. Five DR-DQ haplotypes were handled as single units for association and clustering because linkage in the cohort was strong. Among some 410 genotyped donors of the cohort, an average of around 240,000 unique TCR beta nucleotide sequences were sequenced per donor, 15% to 20% of them non-productive.

Results and caveats for the whole study, not just this receptor: The cohort was sequenced for TCR beta chains only, and without alpha or paired-chain data the features that could be detected were limited. A cluster of highly shared sequence variants was judged likely to represent a technical artifact of the sequencing pipeline. Broadly in line with IMGT annotations, most TCR beta V segments showed up in productive rearrangements about 87% or about 30% of the time in an earlier analysis of several hundred of the donors. Linkage disequilibrium might explain the correlated functional status among segregating V segments, but an unknown experimental factor could not be excluded. In a later genetic analysis, fewer N-insertions in productive TCRs were reported among donors in an Asian-associated ancestry cluster than the roughly 670-donor mean. CMV serostatus was the only immune exposure information available for the cohort. A total of around 150 TCR beta chains were listed by the study as associated with cytomegalovirus. In a later analysis, TCR association rates were found to vary across HLA loci, with the most associated TCRs seen for DRB1 alleles and the fewest for HLA-C alleles. A few of the identified cytomegalovirus-associated TCR beta chains were confirmed in vitro to be specific for cytomegalovirus antigens. In a later analysis, several top co-occurrence clusters were reported to appear linked to parvovirus B19, influenza, CMV and Epstein-Barr virus. A later analysis associated some 17,000 TCR beta sequences with specific HLA alleles at a false discovery rate of 0.05. Because counts were too low, about 18 rarely observed V segments, including chromosome 9 orphons, were excluded from the earlier analysis of several hundred of the donors. Some IMGT-functional V segments, including TRBV6-2 and TRBV6-3, could not be told apart with the 87-base-pair reads, so those segments were excluded. When HLA alleles, especially DR and DQ, strongly co-occurred, TCR associations were difficult to assign to individual alleles. A further reported finding was that TCR beta sequences accurately predicted the HLA-A and HLA-B alleles for most subjects in the first cohort. In a later analysis, most CMV-associated TCR beta chains were found to appear HLA-restricted, with HLA associations seemingly driven largely by CMV exposure. Across donors, most TCR sequences were observed very rarely, whereas some public TCRs were present in many individuals. Cytomegalovirus status was reported to be diagnosed by the classifier with high specificity and sensitivity in both the original and validation cohorts. Sequencing depth was assumed to be roughly uniform across donors in the presence/absence analyses, though that assumption may not hold. An association between a missense DCLRE1C variant and V-gene and J-gene trimming of TCR beta chains was found in a later genetic analysis and replicated in an independent cohort. Because HLA typing was unavailable for some donors at each locus, only the typed subset was used in association tests. The authors suggested that the approach could potentially be extended to other disease states and immunological phenotypes. Compared with equally common non-associated chains, HLA-associated TCR beta chains in a later analysis were more clonally expanded and had lower generation probabilities.

This sequence was found in a man aged 25-40 years in good health and CMV-seronegative. In this chain, TRBV11-3 is recombined with TRBJ2-1; 12 central bases correspond to TRBD2. Sequencing was carried out using PBMCs. In nucleotide form, the sequence is TGTGCCAGCAGCTCCGGGACTAGCGGGTACAATGAGCAGTTCTTC. Translated, it gives CASSSGTSGYNEQFF.